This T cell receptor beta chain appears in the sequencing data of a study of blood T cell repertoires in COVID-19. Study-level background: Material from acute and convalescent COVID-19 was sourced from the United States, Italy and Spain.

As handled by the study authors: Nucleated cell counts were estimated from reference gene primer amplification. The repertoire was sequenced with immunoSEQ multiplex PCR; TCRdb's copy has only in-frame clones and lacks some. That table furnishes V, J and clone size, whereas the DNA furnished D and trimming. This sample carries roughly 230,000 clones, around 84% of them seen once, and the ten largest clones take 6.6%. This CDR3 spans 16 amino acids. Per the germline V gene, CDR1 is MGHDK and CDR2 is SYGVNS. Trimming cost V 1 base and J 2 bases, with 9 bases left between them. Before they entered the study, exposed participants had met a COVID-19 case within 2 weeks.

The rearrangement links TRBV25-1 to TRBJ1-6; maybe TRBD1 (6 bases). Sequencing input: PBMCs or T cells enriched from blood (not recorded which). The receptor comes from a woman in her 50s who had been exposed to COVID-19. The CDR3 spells CASSESTGAYNSPLHF. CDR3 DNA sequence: TGTGCCAGCAGTGAATCGACAGGCGCCTATAATTCACCCCTCCACTTT.